This TCR beta chain came from a study of T cells in Graves' hyperthyroidism and ophthalmopathy. The V and J ends lost 3 bases and 3 bases respectively, with 15 bases between them. This CDR3 has 16 amino acids. This clonotype has ten or more counts. Amplification targeted TCR beta CDR3 regions from RNA transcripts. HTBI primers were employed in a first-round RT-PCR of the TCR CDR3. TCRdb recomputed calls from the multiplex PCR reads with MiXCR, one row per CDR3 protein. The sample consists of more than 150,000 distinct CDR3 sequences, 15% to 20% of them appearing once. This sequence was found in a woman between 50 and 59 years old with Graves' hyperthyroidism. V is TRBV12-3 or TRBV12-4 and J is TRBJ2-1; no reliable D call. The sample consisted of blood. Written as DNA, the CDR3 is TGTGCCAGCAGTTTTCGCGGCTATGGTCTCTACAATGAGCAGTTCTTC. Its protein product is CASSFRGYGLYNEQFF.